The clone carrying this T cell receptor (beta chain) was observed a handful of times. The record originates from a study of T cells after yellow fever vaccination. TCRdb reanalysed the 5' RACE reads using MiXCR and keeps one entry per CDR3 protein. The sample has around 320,000 distinct CDR3 sequences, about 10% seen once. The CDR3 length is 14 residues. The junction had 6 bases not matched to a gene; V was cut back by 4 bases and J by 9 bases. In germline, CDR1 is SGHRS, CDR2 YFSETQ. Here the sequenced sample was CD4+ T cells sorted from PBMCs, taken 45 days after the yellow fever booster vaccination. V and J are TRBV5-1 and TRBJ2-1; 11 positions match TRBD2. The sequence derives from a man younger than 30 who received the YFV17D yellow fever vaccine. The CDR3 DNA reads TGCGCCAGCAGCGCGACTAGCGGGGCGCCTGAGCAGTTCTTC. Protein sequence: CASSATSGAPEQFF. The full variable domain, with the rest looked up from reference TRBV5-1 and TRBJ2-1, is KAGVTQTPRYLIKTRGQQVTLSCSPISGHRSVSWYQQTPGQGLQFLFEYFSETQRNKGNFPGRFSGRQFSNSRSEMNVSTLELGDSALYLCASSATSGAPEQFFGPGTRLTVL.